Listed here are 13 T cell receptor beta chains from one sample, sequenced in a study of shared clonotypes between healthy human individuals. Data came from immunoSEQ multiplex PCR; TCRdb stores just in-frame clones and leaves some out. Seen here are millions of clones, 93% observed once, and the top ten hold roughly 0.36%. Sample: naive CD4+ T cells from PBMCs. The subset was: CD45RA+ positively selected. These receptors were taken from a man younger than 35 in good health. Some clones in this sample may be carry-over from other donors' samples.

The genes are TRBV19 and TRBJ1-2, with D possibly matching TRBD1 (5 bases). V lost 6 bases, J lost 1 base, and 15 bases lay in between. Germline V gene lookup returns CDR1 LNHDA and CDR2 SQIVND (reference sequence). CDR3 length: 15 amino acids. In DNA form, the CDR3 reads TGTGCCAGTAGCCGCGGGGCAGCTGTTAACTATGGCTACACCTTC. It encodes CASSRGAAVNYGYTF. The variable domain in full, with the rest retrieved from reference TRBV19 and TRBJ1-2, is DGGITQSPKYLFRKEGQNVTLSCEQNLNHDAMYWYRQDPGQGLRLIYYSQIVNDFQKGDIAEGYSVSREKKESFPLTVTSAQKNPTAFYLCASSRGAAVNYGYTFGSGTRLTVV.

This chain links TRBV7-8 with TRBJ2-5, with 7 bases fitting TRBD1. Germline V gives CDR1 SGHVS, CDR2 FQNEAQ. The CDR3 length is 15 residues. V gave up 2 bases and J gave up 4 bases; unmatched junction bases: 7. Written as DNA, the CDR3 is TGTGCCAGCAGCTTAAACAGGGGTTTGGGAGAGACCCAGTACTTC. Translation gives CASSLNRGLGETQYF.

The gene calls are TRBV28 and TRBJ2-3, with D perhaps matching TRBD2 (5 bases). Per germline, CDR1 MDHEN and CDR2 SYDVKM. V lost 5 bases and J 0 bases, leaving 15 bases between the germline ends. This CDR3 spans 16 amino acids. As DNA, the CDR3 is TGTGCCAGCAGTGGCGACTGGCGGGCTAGCACAGATACGCAGTATTTT. It yields the protein CASSGDWRASTDTQYF.

The chain combines TRBV19 with TRBJ1-3; D is unresolved. CDR3 length equals 12 residues. Trimming cost V 6 bases and J 3 bases, with 6 bases left between them. Germline V lookup: CDR1 LNHDA, CDR2 SQIVND (reference sequence). The CDR3 sequence is CASSPRGNTIYF. The CDR3 bases are TGTGCCAGTAGCCCTCGTGGAAACACCATATATTTT.

The rearrangement joins TRBV29-1 to TRBJ2-2; D gene uncertain. This CDR3 is built from 14 residues. The ends were cut back, 2 bases at V and 4 bases at J, with 11 bases in the middle. CDR1 and CDR2 (germline): SQVTM, ANQGSEA. As DNA, the CDR3 is TGCAGCGTTGAACTTCGGAAAGGCACCGGGGAGCTGTTTTTT. Its translation: CSVELRKGTGELFF.

The CDR3 spells CASSVTSGRGYEQYF. The CDR3 DNA reads as TGTGCCAGCAGCGTGACTAGCGGGAGGGGATACGAGCAGTACTTC. The gene calls are TRBV9 and TRBJ2-7, with 14 bases identical to TRBD2. J lost 4 bases, V lost 2 bases, and 2 bases had no gene match. The CDR3 runs to 15 residues. CDR1 and CDR2 from the germline V gene are SGDLS and YYNGEE.

The J gene is TRBJ1-2, the V gene TRBV28; D remains ambiguous. This CDR3 is built from 13 residues. V dropped 4 bases and J dropped 6 bases, with 12 bases sitting between them. Germline lookup yields CDR1 MDHEN and CDR2 SYDVKM. The CDR3 DNA sequence: TGTGCCAGCAGTTACGCCGGCGAGGATGGCTACACCTTC. This gives the protein CASSYAGEDGYTF.

Worth noting for this clone: Other DNA sequences from this sample encode an identical CDR3 as well. This chain links TRBV7-9 with TRBJ1-1; no firm D call. The V end lost 5 bases, the J end lost 1 base, and 8 bases lay between the germline ends. The CDR3 covers 13 residues. Germline-derived CDR1 and CDR2 are SEHNR and FQNEAQ (reference sequence). The CDR3 loop is CASSRDGNTEAFF. Here the CDR3 DNA reads TGTGCCAGCAGCCGCGACGGGAACACTGAAGCTTTCTTT.

This rearrangement joins TRBV7-9 to TRBJ2-1; 7 nucleotides match TRBD2. The germline V gene has CDR1 SEHNR and CDR2 FQNEAQ (reference sequence). The J segment lost 7 bases and the V segment lost 5 bases, leaving 17 bases of the junction unmatched. This CDR3 contains 17 residues. Written as DNA, the CDR3 is TGTGCCAGCAGCCCCCCTGAGGGTTGGGGACTAATAAATGAGCAGTTCTTC. Translating gives CASSPPEGWGLINEQFF.

The chain recombines TRBV19 with TRBJ1-1; maybe TRBD1 (5 bases). CDR1 is LNHDA, CDR2 SQIVND, per germline (reference sequence). Trimming removed 6 bases from V and 6 bases from J, with 17 bases in between. The CDR3 consists of 14 residues. In nucleotides, the CDR3 is TGTGCCAGTAGGGATGACAGTTTTCGTTCTGAAGCTTTCTTT. It codes for CASRDDSFRSEAFF. The entire variable domain, with the rest obtained from reference TRBV19 and TRBJ1-1, is as follows: DGGITQSPKYLFRKEGQNVTLSCEQNLNHDAMYWYRQDPGQGLRLIYYSQIVNDFQKGDIAEGYSVSREKKESFPLTVTSAQKNPTAFYLCASRDDSFRSEAFFGQGTRLTVV.

The chain carries TRBV6-5 and TRBJ2-5; D possibly corresponds to TRBD1 (5 bases). The germline V gene encodes CDR1 MNHEY and CDR2 SVGAGI. The CDR3 loop spans 15 amino acids. V lost 6 bases and J 1 base, leaving 15 bases between the germline ends. Written as DNA, the CDR3 is TGTGCCAGCAGACGGACCACAGGTTCCCAAGAGACCCAGTACTTC. It translates to CASRRTTGSQETQYF.

The chain carries TRBV28 and TRBJ1-4, with a possible D match to TRBD1 (5 bases). Trimming removed 8 bases at V and 7 bases at J, with 11 bases between. Germline assignment: CDR1 MDHEN and CDR2 SYDVKM. The CDR3 length is 12 residues. The CDR3 loop is CASHRGAEKLFF. CDR3 nucleotide sequence: TGTGCCAGCCATCGCGGGGCTGAAAAACTGTTTTTT.

V usage is TRBV11-2 and J usage is TRBJ2-5; 10 bases align to TRBD2. The J call may be incorrect, as the DNA end agrees better with TRBJ2-7. Germline V CDR1 and CDR2: SGHAT, FQNNGV. This CDR3 comprises 17 residues. The CDR3, as DNA: TGTGCCAGCAGCCCCACCCCGGCTAGCGGGAGTAGATACGAGCAGTACTTC. It yields the protein CASSPTPASGSRYEQYF.